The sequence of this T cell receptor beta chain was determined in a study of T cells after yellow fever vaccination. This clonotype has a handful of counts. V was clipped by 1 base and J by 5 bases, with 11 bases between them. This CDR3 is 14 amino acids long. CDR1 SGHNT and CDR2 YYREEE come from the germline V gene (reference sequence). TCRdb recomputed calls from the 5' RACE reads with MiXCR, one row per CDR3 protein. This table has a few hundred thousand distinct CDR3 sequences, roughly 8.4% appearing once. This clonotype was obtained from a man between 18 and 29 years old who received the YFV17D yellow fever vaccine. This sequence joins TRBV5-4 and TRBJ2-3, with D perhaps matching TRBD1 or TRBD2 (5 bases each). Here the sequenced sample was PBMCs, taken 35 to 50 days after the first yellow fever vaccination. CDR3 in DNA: TGTGCCAGCAGCTTGATCGGGGCTGAAGATACGCAGTATTTT. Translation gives CASSLIGAEDTQYF.